What follows are 26 T cell receptor beta chains derived from one specimen sequenced in a study of T-cell reconstitution after alpha-beta-depleted transplantation in children (dated by TCRdb to 2015 to 2016). Library preparation used PCR. The sample was run on an Illumina HiSeq 2500. Molecular barcoding was employed in the preparation of TCR libraries, with unique molecular identifiers being used to normalize TCRbeta repertoire quantification. The public reads were reanalyzed by TCRdb: fastp trimming at Q25, MiXCR alignment, in-frame beta chains only. Merged by CDR3 protein, the rows form single entries marked with the most common genes and DNA. The sample table records a few hundred thousand distinct CDR3 sequences; 9.7% of these occur just once. Around 5.1% of the sample is in the top ten clones. The sample here was PBMCs from the stem cell graft donor, taken from the stem cell graft. These TCRs come from a human donor who donated a stem cell graft to a child with SCID.

The sample holds many counts of this clonotype. The chain uses TRBV29-1 and TRBJ2-3, with D uncertain. V lost 3 bases, J lost 6 bases, and 10 bases lay in between. The CDR3 runs 12 residues. The germline V gene has CDR1 SQVTM and CDR2 ANQGSEA. As DNA, the CDR3 is TGCAGCGTTGAGGAGACCACGGATACGCAGTATTTT. Amino acids: CSVEETTDTQYF.

CDR3 coding DNA: TGTGCCATGAGCGGAGGGCCCGGAGATACGCAGTATTTT. It is translated as CAMSGGPGDTQYF. J is TRBJ2-3 and V is TRBV5-7, with a possible D match to TRBD2 (6 bases). TRBV5-7 is an ORF; its function is uncertain. The V end lost 9 bases, the J end lost 5 bases, and 16 bases lay between the germline ends. The CDR3 covers 13 residues.

This clonotype was observed at least ten times. This chain connects TRBV5-1 to TRBJ2-3; D ambiguous. The length of the CDR3 is 16 residues. Germline V gene lookup returns CDR1 SGHRS and CDR2 YFSETQ. Trimming pared 1 base from V and 0 bases from J, leaving 12 bases between. CDR3 amino acids: CASSLFGPSSTDTQYF. In DNA, the CDR3 is TGCGCCAGCAGCTTGTTCGGGCCAAGTAGCACAGATACGCAGTATTTT.

The V call is TRBV7-9, the J call TRBJ1-5; D unresolved. The germline V gene has CDR1 SEHNR and CDR2 FQNEAQ (reference sequence). V dropped 1 base and J dropped 5 bases, with 3 bases sitting between them. This CDR3 region has 12 residues. The CDR3 loop is CASSLDDQPQHF. The CDR3 DNA reads TGTGCCAGCAGCTTAGATGATCAGCCCCAGCATTTT.

This clonotype was seen at least ten times. This chain connects TRBV18 to TRBJ2-7; D is perhaps TRBD2 (6 bases). The V end lost 6 bases, the J end lost 2 bases, and 14 bases lay between the germline ends. The germline V gene encodes CDR1 KGHSH and CDR2 LQKENI. The CDR3 spans 14 residues. CDR3 loop: CASSLGTAPYEQYF. The CDR3 DNA reads as TGTGCCAGCTCCCTCGGGACTGCTCCCTACGAGCAGTACTTC. Supplemented by reference TRBV18 and TRBJ2-7, the full variable domain reads NAGVMQNPRHLVRRRGQEARLRCSPMKGHSHVYWYRQLPEEGLKFMVYLQKENIIDESGMPKERFSAEFPKEGPSILRIQQVVRGDSAAYFCASSLGTAPYEQYFGPGTRLTVT.

On this clonotype itself: At one boundary the junction diverges from the germline segment, which might be a read error. The chain couples TRBV12-3 or TRBV12-4 to TRBJ1-5; no definite D call. The CDR3 length is 18 residues. The CDR3 bases are TGTACCAGCAGTTTAGCGCTGGGGTTGGGGTCGGCAAATCAGCCCCAGCATTTT. Encoded protein: CTSSLALGLGSANQPQHF.

This clonotype was counted ten times or more. The V gene is TRBV7-8, the J gene TRBJ1-4; 9 bases match TRBD1. The CDR3 has 15 residues. V lost 4 bases to trimming and J lost 8 bases; unmatched junction nucleotides: 8. Germline V gene data show CDR1 as SGHVS and CDR2 as FQNEAQ. The DNA for the CDR3 is TGTGCCAGCAGCTCCCAGACAGGGGGGAAGGAAAAACTGTTTTTT. Protein: CASSSQTGGKEKLFF.

This clonotype was counted many times. The chain carries TRBV28 and TRBJ2-2; D call uncertain. Trimming shortened V by 2 bases and J by 5 bases, and 12 bases separated the two germline ends. The CDR3 totals 15 residues. The germline V gene has CDR1 MDHEN and CDR2 SYDVKM. In DNA, the CDR3 is TGTGCCAGCAGTTTACCAGACGGAAAGACCGGGGAGCTGTTTTTT. It translates to CASSLPDGKTGELFF.

About this clonotype itself: A much larger clone differs from this one at a single base, so this may be a read error. The chain combines TRBV18 with TRBJ2-7; a weak D match, TRBD2 (6 bases). This CDR3 is 15 amino acids long. CDR1 and CDR2 from the germline V gene are KGHSH and LQKENI. The CDR3 region is CASSPRGDGSYEQSF. DNA of the CDR3: TGTGCCAGCTCACCGCGGGGTGATGGTTCCTACGAGCAGTCCTTC.

This clonotype was detected ten times or more. CDR3 sequence reads: CASSLEWGADTQYF. The CDR3 DNA follows: TGCGCCAGCAGCTTGGAGTGGGGGGCGGATACGCAGTATTTT. The J gene is TRBJ2-3, the V gene TRBV5-1; D may be TRBD1 or TRBD2 (6 bases each). CDR3 size: 14 residues. Germline CDR1 and CDR2: SGHRS and YFSETQ. The V end lost 0 bases, the J end lost 6 bases, and 11 bases lay between the germline ends.

Many counts were recorded for this clonotype. The chain uses TRBV20-1 and TRBJ1-5, with TRBD1 as a possible D gene (6 bases). Trimming left V 3 bases short and J 5 bases short, with 17 bases between. Germline CDR1 and CDR2: DFQATT and SNEGSKA (reference sequence). The CDR3 runs to 15 residues. DNA for the CDR3: TGCAGTGCTAGTGCGCCGACAGGAGGACATCAGCCCCAGCATTTT. Its translation is CSASAPTGGHQPQHF.

This clonotype occurred many times. V usage is TRBV12-3 or TRBV12-4 and J usage is TRBJ2-7; D gene unclear. Trimming left V 3 bases short and J 3 bases short, with 12 bases between. The CDR3 is 14 amino acids. This CDR3 is CASSFSSNLYEQYF. CDR3 nucleotides: TGTGCCAGCAGTTTTTCCTCAAACCTCTACGAGCAGTACTTC.

Many counts were recorded for this clonotype. This chain joins TRBV18 and TRBJ2-5; D is ambiguous. CDR1 is KGHSH and CDR2 is LQKENI in the germline V gene. The CDR3 length is 13 residues. The V and J ends lost 3 bases and 1 base respectively, with 6 bases between them. The CDR3 is CASSPVGQETQYF. As DNA, the CDR3 is TGTGCCAGCTCACCGGTCGGCCAAGAGACCCAGTACTTC. The entire variable domain, with the rest obtained from reference TRBV18 and TRBJ2-5, is as follows: NAGVMQNPRHLVRRRGQEARLRCSPMKGHSHVYWYRQLPEEGLKFMVYLQKENIIDESGMPKERFSAEFPKEGPSILRIQQVVRGDSAAYFCASSPVGQETQYFGPGTRLLVL.

This clonotype has at least ten counts. The chain uses TRBV19 and TRBJ1-2; 9 bases align to TRBD1. Unmatched junction bases numbered 7, after V lost 4 bases and J lost 4 bases. CDR1 LNHDA and CDR2 SQIVND come from the germline V gene (reference sequence). The CDR3 length is 15 residues. The CDR3 DNA sequence: TGTGCCAGTAGTAAAAAGGGACAGGGTGGCTATGGCTACACCTTC. Translation: CASSKKGQGGYGYTF. The full variable domain, in which reference TRBV19 and TRBJ1-2 provide the parts outside the CDR3, is DGGITQSPKYLFRKEGQNVTLSCEQNLNHDAMYWYRQDPGQGLRLIYYSQIVNDFQKGDIAEGYSVSREKKESFPLTVTSAQKNPTAFYLCASSKKGQGGYGYTFGSGTRLTVV.

This clonotype was counted only a few times. The chain joins TRBV9 to TRBJ2-2; TRBD1 might be the D (5 bases). CDR3 length equals 15 residues. Trimming pared 3 bases from V and 7 bases from J, leaving 16 bases between. The V gene's germline CDR1 is SGDLS and CDR2 YYNGEE. In DNA, the CDR3 is TGTGCCAGCAGCGGGGGATCAGGGCTCGTCGGGGAGCTGTTTTTT. This translates into CASSGGSGLVGELFF.

This clonotype was counted between two and nine times. The gene calls are TRBV5-1 and TRBJ1-2; D uncertain. V shed 0 bases and J shed 4 bases, with 7 bases lying between them. Germline lookup yields CDR1 SGHRS and CDR2 YFSETQ. This CDR3 region has 13 residues. The DNA for the CDR3 is TGCGCCAGCAGCTTGGGACACCCCTATGGCTACACCTTC. Protein product: CASSLGHPYGYTF.

This clonotype has a count of ten or more. The gene calls are TRBV7-2 and TRBJ1-2, with TRBD1 matching 7 bases. Looked up from germline, CDR1 is SGHTA and CDR2 is FQGNSA. CDR3 length equals 15 residues. V gave up 1 base and J gave up 4 bases; unmatched junction bases: 6. The DNA for the CDR3 is TGTGCCAGCAGCTTAGGGATGTCAGGGGGCTATGGCTACACCTTC. Residues: CASSLGMSGGYGYTF.

This clonotype was detected many times. The chain is built from TRBV28 and TRBJ1-2; no reliable D call. This CDR3 has 15 amino acids. V lost 8 bases and J 4 bases, leaving 20 bases between the germline ends. CDR1 is MDHEN, CDR2 SYDVKM, per germline. The CDR3 DNA reads as TGTGCCAGCGCGAGCGAGCCACGGAGGAGCTATGGCTACACCTTC. This gives the protein CASASEPRRSYGYTF.

This clonotype has just a few counts. The genes are TRBV5-1 and TRBJ2-3; TRBD1 matches 10 bases. Germline lookup yields CDR1 SGHRS and CDR2 YFSETQ. The trim removed 7 bases at V and 4 bases at J, leaving 6 bases unmatched. The CDR3 totals 14 residues. CDR3 DNA sequence: TGCGCCAGCGGACCGGGACAGGGGCCAGATACGCAGTATTTT. It yields the protein CASGPGQGPDTQYF.

This clonotype has a count of ten or more. This chain links TRBV20-1 with TRBJ1-5, with unresolved D. The CDR3 totals 14 residues. With 3 bases removed from V and 5 bases from J, the gap between germline ends came to 14 bases. Germline assignment: CDR1 DFQATT and CDR2 SNEGSKA (reference sequence). The CDR3 protein is CSARSWDPDQPQHF. As DNA, the CDR3 is TGCAGTGCTAGGAGCTGGGATCCGGATCAGCCCCAGCATTTT.

The table lists this clonotype with many counts. The rearrangement joins TRBV11-2 to TRBJ2-3; no reliable D call. CDR1 and CDR2 (germline): SGHAT, FQNNGV. V lost 5 bases and J lost 0, with 12 bases in between. The CDR3 covers 15 residues. This chain's CDR3 is CASSPIRLSTDTQYF. DNA of the CDR3: TGTGCCAGCAGCCCTATCAGGCTTAGCACAGATACGCAGTATTTT.

Many counts were recorded for this clonotype. The chain links TRBV9 to TRBJ1-1; unclear D gene. There are 14 residues in the CDR3. Germline assignment: CDR1 SGDLS and CDR2 YYNGEE. Trimming took off 4 bases at V and 1 base at J, with 11 bases between the two ends. This CDR3 reads CASSPIETNTEAFF. The CDR3 DNA follows: TGTGCCAGCAGCCCAATAGAGACGAACACTGAAGCTTTCTTT.

There are many counts of this clonotype. For the CDR3, the DNA is TGCGCCAGCAGTCCCACAGGGAGCCCTAATGAAAAACTGTTTTTT. Residues: CASSPTGSPNEKLFF. The chain joins TRBV5-1 to TRBJ1-4; D perhaps matches TRBD1 (6 bases). The CDR3 is 15 amino acids. The V gene lost 5 bases and the J gene lost 3 bases, with 14 bases spanning the gap. The germline V gene has CDR1 SGHRS and CDR2 YFSETQ.

This clonotype was observed many times. This chain uses TRBV11-2 with TRBJ2-3; 10 nucleotides align to TRBD2. V was pared by 5 bases and J by 5 bases, with 10 bases of the junction left unmatched. The CDR3 spans 16 residues. Germline lookup yields CDR1 SGHAT and CDR2 FQNNGV. The CDR3 coding sequence is TGTGCCAGCAGCCGCAAAAGCGGGGGGGCCGAAGATACGCAGTATTTT. Translating gives CASSRKSGGAEDTQYF.

In its sample, this clonotype was seen many times. The CDR3, as DNA: TGCAGTTGGGGACAGTCCCAAGAGACCCAGTACTTC. It translates to CSWGQSQETQYF. This sequence joins TRBV20-1 and TRBJ2-5, with 7 positions matching TRBD1. V lost 8 bases to trimming and J lost 1 base; unmatched junction nucleotides: 4. Germline assignment: CDR1 DFQATT and CDR2 SNEGSKA (reference sequence). This CDR3 region has 12 residues.

This clonotype has at least ten counts. The chain recombines TRBV20-1 with TRBJ1-2; no definite D call. The V gene lost 7 bases and the J gene lost 3 bases, with 12 bases spanning the gap. Germline V CDR1 and CDR2: DFQATT, SNEGSKA (reference sequence). The CDR3 is made up of 12 amino acids. CDR3 region: CSGSPEHYGYTF. In nucleotides, the CDR3 is TGCAGTGGGTCCCCCGAACACTATGGCTACACCTTC.